These T cell receptor beta chains were read from a single sample in a study of identical twins. MiXCR, run by TCRdb on the 5' RACE reads, gives a single entry per CDR3 protein. The sample yields around 490,000 distinct CDR3 sequences, about a fifth seen once. These same data were also listed under a study on yellow fever vaccine responses in identical twins.

The sequencing sample was made of CD4+ T cells sorted from blood. The receptors stem from a young woman in good health. CDR3s include the opening cysteine and the closing phenylalanine or tryptophan. The order of the fields is clone size, D gene, V gene, J gene, CDR3 protein, CDR3 DNA. The D gene is left open where the match is weak. The size field is filled for only some rows; it gives once, few, many or a size class.

>-|-|TRBV15|TRBJ2-5
CATSRDPRGYQETQYF
TGTGCCACCAGCAGAGATCCCCGGGGTTACCAAGAGACCCAGTACTTC
>-|-|TRBV5-1|TRBJ2-1
CASSLGQAGPPLYNEQFF
TGCGCCAGCAGCTTGGGCCAGGCAGGGCCCCCTTTATACAATGAGCAGTTCTTC
>few|-|TRBV11-2|TRBJ2-3
CASRRLGDTDTQYF
TGTGCCAGCCGCCGACTAGGGGACACAGATACGCAGTATTTT
>once|-|TRBV3-1|TRBJ2-5
CASRLFARETQYF
TGTGCCAGCAGACTTTTTGCGAGGGAGACCCAGTACTTC
>few|-|TRBV2|TRBJ2-5
CASTLKTQYF
TGTGCCAGCACCCTGAAGACCCAGTACTTC
>few|-|TRBV5-1|TRBJ2-3
CASSLKVESPRTDTQYF
TGCGCCAGCAGCTTGAAAGTTGAGAGCCCCCGCACAGATACGCAGTATTTT
>few|-|TRBV15|TRBJ2-5
CATSRDPSAGRYQETQYF
TGTGCCACCAGCAGAGATCCCTCCGCGGGGAGGTACCAAGAGACCCAGTACTTC
>few|-|TRBV3-1|TRBJ2-1
CASSQLGFYNEQFF
TGTGCCAGCAGCCAACTTGGTTTTTACAATGAGCAGTTCTTC
>-|TRBD1|TRBV6-1|TRBJ2-5
CASSPRRQGRVETQYF
TGTGCCAGCAGTCCCCGCCGACAGGGAAGAGTAGAGACCCAGTACTTC
>few|TRBD2|TRBV7-7|TRBJ2-2
CASSLFLSSGGTTGELFF
TGTGCCAGCAGCTTATTTTTGTCTAGCGGCGGAACCACCGGGGAGCTGTTTTTT